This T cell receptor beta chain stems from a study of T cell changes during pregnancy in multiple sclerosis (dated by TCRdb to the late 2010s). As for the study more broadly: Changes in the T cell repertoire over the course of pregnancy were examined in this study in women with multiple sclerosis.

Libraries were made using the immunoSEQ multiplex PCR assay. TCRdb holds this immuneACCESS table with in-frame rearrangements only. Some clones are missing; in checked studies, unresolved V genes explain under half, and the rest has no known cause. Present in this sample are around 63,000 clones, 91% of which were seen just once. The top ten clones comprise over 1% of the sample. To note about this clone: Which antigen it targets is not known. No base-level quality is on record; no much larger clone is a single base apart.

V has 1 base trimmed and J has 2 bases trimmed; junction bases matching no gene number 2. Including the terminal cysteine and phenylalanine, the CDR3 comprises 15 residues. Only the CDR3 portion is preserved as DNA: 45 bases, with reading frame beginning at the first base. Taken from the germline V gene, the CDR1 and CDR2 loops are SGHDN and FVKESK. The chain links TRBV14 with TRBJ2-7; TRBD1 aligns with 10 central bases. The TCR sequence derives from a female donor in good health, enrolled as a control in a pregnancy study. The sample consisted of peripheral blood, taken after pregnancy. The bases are TGTGCCAGCAGCCAAGTTGACAGGGGGCCCTACGAGCAGTACTTC. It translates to CASSQVDRGPYEQYF.